Listed below are T cell receptor beta chains from one sample, sequenced in a study of T cells in Graves' hyperthyroidism and ophthalmopathy. In TCRdb, the multiplex PCR reads were re-called with MiXCR into one record per CDR3 protein. The sample has 220,000 or so distinct CDR3 sequences; less than 20% are singletons. The sample comprised blood. All receptors derive from a woman under 30 with Graves' ophthalmopathy. The CDR3 runs from the conserved cysteine through the conserved F or W. The order of the fields is CDR3 protein, CDR3 DNA, D gene, CDR3 length, V gene, clone size, J gene. D genes are given only for firm matches. Some rows have no size entry. The others give once, few or many, or a class for an expanded clone.

CDR3aa: CASSFMGEIQETQYF
CDR3nt: TGTGCCAGCAGTTTTATGGGAGAAATCCAAGAGACCCAGTACTTC
d_gene: NA
len: 15
v_gene: TRBV28
abundance: many
j_gene: TRBJ2-5

CDR3aa: CASSFGTGDGYTF
CDR3nt: TGTGCCAGCAGTTTCGGGACAGGGGACGGCTACACCTTC
d_gene: TRBD1
len: 13
v_gene: TRBV6-5
abundance: NA
j_gene: TRBJ1-2

CDR3aa: CASSLRTDQETQYF
CDR3nt: TGTGCCAGCAGCCTACGGACGGATCAAGAGACCCAGTACTTC
d_gene: NA
len: 14
v_gene: TRBV9
abundance: many
j_gene: TRBJ2-5

CDR3aa: CASSFGYSNTDTQYF
CDR3nt: TGCGCCAGCAGCTTTGGCTATTCAAACACAGATACGCAGTATTTT
d_gene: NA
len: 15
v_gene: TRBV5-1
abundance: many
j_gene: TRBJ2-3

CDR3aa: CASRRVGWNIQYF
CDR3nt: TGTGCCAGCAGGAGAGTTGGATGGAACATTCAGTACTTC
d_gene: NA
len: 13
v_gene: TRBV28
abundance: many
j_gene: TRBJ2-4

CDR3aa: CASSTGRNYTF
CDR3nt: TGTGCCAGCAGTACGGGACGGAACTACACCTTC
d_gene: NA
len: 11
v_gene: TRBV12-3/TRBV12-4
abundance: many
j_gene: TRBJ1-2

CDR3aa: CASSLDGTSGAYEQYF
CDR3nt: TGTGCCAGCAGCTTGGACGGGACTAGCGGGGCCTACGAGCAGTACTTC
d_gene: TRBD2
len: 16
v_gene: TRBV7-6
abundance: NA
j_gene: TRBJ2-7

CDR3aa: CASSLGSSPSYEQYF
CDR3nt: TGTGCCAGCAGCTTAGGATCCAGCCCTAGCTACGAGCAGTACTTC
d_gene: NA
len: 15
v_gene: TRBV11-2
abundance: many
j_gene: TRBJ2-7

CDR3aa: CASREIQETQYF
CDR3nt: TGTGCCAGCAGAGAGATCCAAGAGACCCAGTACTTC
d_gene: NA
len: 12
v_gene: TRBV2
abundance: many
j_gene: TRBJ2-5

CDR3aa: CSAPKRPGTSGRYEQFF
CDR3nt: TGCAGTGCTCCTAAAAGACCCGGGACTAGCGGGAGGTATGAGCAGTTCTTC
d_gene: TRBD2
len: 17
v_gene: TRBV20-1
abundance: NA
j_gene: TRBJ2-1

CDR3aa: CAVAPGGVSGELFF
CDR3nt: TGTGCCGTCGCTCCAGGGGGCGTATCCGGGGAGCTGTTTTTT
d_gene: TRBD1
len: 14
v_gene: TRBV6-2/TRBV6-3
abundance: few
j_gene: TRBJ2-2

CDR3aa: CASSLAGQGVYNEQFF
CDR3nt: TGTGCCAGCAGCTTAGCGGGACAGGGCGTTTACAATGAGCAGTTCTTC
d_gene: TRBD1
len: 16
v_gene: TRBV7-8
abundance: many
j_gene: TRBJ2-1

CDR3aa: CASGPPRPDSPLHF
CDR3nt: TGTGCTAGTGGGCCCCCCAGGCCGGATTCACCCCTCCACTTT
d_gene: NA
len: 14
v_gene: TRBV12-5
abundance: many
j_gene: TRBJ1-6

CDR3aa: CASSPGLDGTQYF
CDR3nt: TGTGCCAGCTCACCCGGCTTGGATGGGACCCAGTACTTC
d_gene: NA
len: 13
v_gene: TRBV18
abundance: many
j_gene: TRBJ2-5

CDR3aa: CATSRDPAGSGRVNTQYF
CDR3nt: TGTGCCACCAGCAGAGATCCGGCCGGTAGCGGGAGAGTTAATACGCAGTATTTT
d_gene: TRBD2
len: 18
v_gene: TRBV15
abundance: many
j_gene: TRBJ2-3

CDR3aa: CASSSRDRGGYEQYF
CDR3nt: TGTGCCAGCAGCTCTCGGGACAGGGGTGGCTACGAGCAGTACTTC
d_gene: TRBD1
len: 15
v_gene: TRBV13
abundance: many
j_gene: TRBJ2-7

CDR3aa: CASSLAGDQPQHF
CDR3nt: TGTGCCAGCAGCTTAGCAGGCGATCAGCCCCAGCATTTT
d_gene: NA
len: 13
v_gene: TRBV7-9
abundance: many
j_gene: TRBJ1-5

CDR3aa: CASSLVMGDPEQFF
CDR3nt: TGTGCCAGCAGCTTAGTTATGGGGGATCCTGAGCAGTTCTTC
d_gene: NA
len: 14
v_gene: TRBV7-9
abundance: many
j_gene: TRBJ2-1